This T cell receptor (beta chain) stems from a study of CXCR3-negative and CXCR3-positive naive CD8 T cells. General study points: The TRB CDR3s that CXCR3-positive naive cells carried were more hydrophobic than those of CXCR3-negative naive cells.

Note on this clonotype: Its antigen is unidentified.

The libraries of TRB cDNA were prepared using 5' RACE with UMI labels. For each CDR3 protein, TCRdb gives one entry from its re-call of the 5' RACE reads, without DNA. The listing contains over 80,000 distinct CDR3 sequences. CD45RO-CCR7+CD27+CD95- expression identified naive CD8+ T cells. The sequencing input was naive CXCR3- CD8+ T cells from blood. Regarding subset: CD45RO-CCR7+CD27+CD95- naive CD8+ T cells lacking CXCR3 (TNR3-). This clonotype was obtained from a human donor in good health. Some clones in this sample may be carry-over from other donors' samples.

The CDR3 protein is CSVVTGGAYEQYF. V is TRBV29-1 and J is TRBJ2-7; TCRdb gives TRBD1 as the D gene, but with no DNA this cannot be confirmed. CDR3 size: 13 residues. Germline CDR1 and CDR2: SQVTM and ANQGSEA.